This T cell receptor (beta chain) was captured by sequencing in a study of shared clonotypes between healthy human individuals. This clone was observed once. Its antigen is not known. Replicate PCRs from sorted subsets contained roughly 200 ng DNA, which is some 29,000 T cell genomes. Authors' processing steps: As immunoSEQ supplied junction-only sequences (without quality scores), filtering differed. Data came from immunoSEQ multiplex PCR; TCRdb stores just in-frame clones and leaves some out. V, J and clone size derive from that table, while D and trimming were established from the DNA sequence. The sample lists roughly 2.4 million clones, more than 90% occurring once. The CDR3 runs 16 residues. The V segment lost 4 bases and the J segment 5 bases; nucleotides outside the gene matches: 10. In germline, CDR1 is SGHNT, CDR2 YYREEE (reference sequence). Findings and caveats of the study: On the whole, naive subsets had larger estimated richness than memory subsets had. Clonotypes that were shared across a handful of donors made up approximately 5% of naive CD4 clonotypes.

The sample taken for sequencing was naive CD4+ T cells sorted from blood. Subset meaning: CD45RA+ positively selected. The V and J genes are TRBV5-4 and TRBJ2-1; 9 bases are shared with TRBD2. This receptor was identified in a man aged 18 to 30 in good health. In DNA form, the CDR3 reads TGTGCCAGCAGCCCCTCCGCGACTAGCGGAAACAATGAGCAGTTCTTC. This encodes CASSPSATSGNNEQFF.